This TCR beta chain was documented in a study of T cell changes during pregnancy in multiple sclerosis. Method: immunoSEQ multiplex PCR; TCRdb's copy keeps in-frame clones and lacks some. Among about 68,000 clones listed, 75% to 95% were seen once. Sequences were derived from peripheral blood, sampled in the third trimester of pregnancy. The clonotype comes from a female donor with multiple sclerosis, enrolled in a pregnancy study.

The CDR3 nucleotides are TGTGCCAGCAGTCCCCCCGCGGGGCAGGGCAATGAGCAGTTCTTC. Translation gives CASSPPAGQGNEQFF. The chain has TRBV2 and TRBJ2-1, with D possibly TRBD2 on 6 matching bases. V shed 5 bases and J shed 6 bases, with 17 bases lying between them. Germline V gene sequence: CDR1 SNHLY, CDR2 FYNNEI. The CDR3 has 15 amino acids.